The clone carrying this T cell receptor (beta chain) appeared many times. No antigen is known for it. These data belong to a study of T cells in Graves' hyperthyroidism and ophthalmopathy. Patients were aged 18 to 65, had disease duration under 2 months, and had newly diagnosed hyperthyroidism. Uncontrolled infections, other autoimmune diseases, pregnancy or lactation led to exclusion of patients. PBMCs came from more than 8.5 ml fresh peripheral blood. Study-wide findings and caveats: Most thyroid clonotypes expanded above 0.001 appeared in blood too.

The source material, RNA transcripts, was used to amplify TCR beta CDR3 regions. A set of HTBI primers served as the primers for a first-round RT-PCR of the TCR CDR3. In TCRdb, the multiplex PCR reads were re-called with MiXCR into one record per CDR3 protein. The sample lists fewer than 110,000 distinct CDR3 sequences; approximately 50% were seen once. This CDR3 comprises 15 residues. The germline V gene has CDR1 SGDLS and CDR2 YYNGEE. Trimming took 4 bases from V and 0 from J, leaving 13 bases between them. The sequenced sample was blood. The TCR was taken from a man aged 35 to 55 with Graves' hyperthyroidism. V gene TRBV9 combines with J gene TRBJ1-1; tentatively, D is TRBD1 (5 bases). CDR3 sequence: CASSPGRGMNTEAFF. The CDR3 coding sequence is TGTGCCAGCAGCCCCGGACGGGGGATGAACACTGAAGCTTTCTTT.